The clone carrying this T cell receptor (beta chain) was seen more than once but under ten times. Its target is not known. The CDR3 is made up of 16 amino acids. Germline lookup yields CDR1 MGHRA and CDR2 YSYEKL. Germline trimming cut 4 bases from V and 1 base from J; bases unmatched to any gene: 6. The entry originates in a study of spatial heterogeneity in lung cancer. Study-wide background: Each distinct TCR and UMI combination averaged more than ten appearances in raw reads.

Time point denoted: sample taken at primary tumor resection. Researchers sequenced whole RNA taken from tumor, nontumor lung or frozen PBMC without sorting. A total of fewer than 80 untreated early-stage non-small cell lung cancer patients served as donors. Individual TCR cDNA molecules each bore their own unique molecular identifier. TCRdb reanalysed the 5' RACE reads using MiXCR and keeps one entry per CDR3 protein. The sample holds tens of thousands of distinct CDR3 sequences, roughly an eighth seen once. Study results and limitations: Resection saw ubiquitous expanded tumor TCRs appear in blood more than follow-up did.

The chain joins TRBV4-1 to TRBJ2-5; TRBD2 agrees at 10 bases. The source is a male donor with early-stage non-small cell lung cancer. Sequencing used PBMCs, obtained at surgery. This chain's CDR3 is CASSLFSGGTQETQYF. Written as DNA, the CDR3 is TGCGCCAGCAGCCTTTTTAGCGGGGGGACCCAAGAGACCCAGTACTTC.